This T cell receptor (beta chain) derives from a study of shared clonotypes between healthy human individuals (dated by TCRdb to about 2020). Some background on the complete study: The cohort included three men and two women between 18 and 49 years of age. Per donor, three plates each were used for CD4 naive and CD4 memory, two for CD8 naive, and one for CD8 memory. Blood TCR repertoires of 5 or 6 healthy adults were deeply sequenced to estimate repertoire size and the extent of clonotype sharing between individuals. To increase sequencing depth and limit assay-specific biases, different laboratories used diverse techniques to prepare libraries and sequence TCR repertoires. Leukapheresis yielded between about 0.9 and 9 billion PBMCs per donor.

The research as a whole found: Pairwise subsampling indicated that sequencing depth was expected to affect the degree of clonotype sharing among donors. Rarefaction of sorted-subset datasets indicated incomplete sequencing despite the large sequencing depth. Sampling was restricted to blood, and TCR repertoires in tissues likely differ from the TCR repertoires found in blood. When a few donors were compared, the shared fraction of clonotypes was about 5.4% for naive CD4, over 3% for naive CD8, 2.3% for memory CD4, and 0.4% for memory CD8. Higher generation probabilities were observed for clonotypes shared by all four sorted-subset donors than for non-shared clonotypes. Because the study included only a small number of donors, the genetic and exposure-history diversity represented was limited. Naive subsets generally had larger estimated clonotype richness than memory subsets did.

Using the deep immunoSEQ assay, TCR CDR3 regions were amplified from genomic DNA by multiplex PCR. Genomic DNA extracted from each cell subset was distributed evenly over all wells of several immunoSEQ 96-well plates, and each plate served as one replicate. Each replicate PCR for sorted subsets received about 180 ng genomic DNA, equal to 28,000 or so T cell genomes. Purified libraries were quantified with a Qubit 3.0 fluorometer, sized on a Bioanalyzer 2100, and re-quantified with the KAPA Library Quantification kit. Each immunoSEQ 96-well plate was sequenced on its own single-read 150-cycle Illumina NextSeq 550 flow cell. The paper's data handling went like this. Because the immunoSEQ output included only junctional sequences and no quality scores, the filtering could not be the same as the filtering used for full-length reads. To assign V/J genes and CDR3, sequences were annotated using PyIR, a Python wrapper for IgBLAST v1.9, with IMGT germline references. Reads were filtered out if the reads had weak V/J assignments (E-value above 1e-6), no CDR3, stop codons, out-of-frame junctions, or ambiguous translated residues. V3J clonotypes were defined as sequences sharing the same inferred V gene, J gene, and CDR3 amino acid sequence. Percentage overlap between repertoires was calculated by dividing the number of shared unique clonotypes by the size of the smaller repertoire. RTK rarefaction, the Chao1 estimator, and Recon v2.1 estimates of unobserved clonotypes were used to assess repertoire richness. Generation probabilities for all TCRbeta clonotypes obtained by the gDNA method from several donors were computed using OLGA. The table was pulled from immuneACCESS by TCRdb, which kept in-frame rearrangements only. Such tables lose some clones; where checked, under half of the loss comes from unresolved V genes, and the rest has no known cause. Clone size and the V and J calls come from that table; the DNA yielded D and trimming. This sample gives about 2 million clones in total; just under 95% of them show up just once. Roughly 1.2% of the sample goes to the ten largest clones.

Worth noting for this clone: This receptor's antigen is unknown. Base qualities are not recorded, but no much larger clone differs from it by a single base.

CD8 naive samples were obtained by positive selection for CCR7 among CD45RO-negative cells, yielding a CD45RA+CCR7+ population from which TemRA cells were excluded. The donors were healthy, HIV-negative adults with no recently reported acute infections or vaccinations. Every donor was a Caucasian adult living in Nashville, Tennessee, USA. After blood collection by leukapheresis, PBMCs were isolated using Ficoll-Histopaque density gradient centrifugation and then cryopreserved in the vapor phase of liquid nitrogen. Analytical flow cytometry was used to check the purity and quantity of every magnetically sorted T cell population. Genomic DNA was isolated from each sorted fraction and quantified by UV absorbance on a Nanodrop 2000c. Taken from the germline V gene (reference sequence), the CDR1 and CDR2 loops are SEHNR and FQNEAQ. The CDR3 has 15 amino acids, counting the end cysteine and phenylalanine. Only the CDR3 portion is preserved as DNA: 45 bases, with reading frame beginning at the first base. V and J lose 2 bases and 1 base, and a span of 11 bases separates them.

Sequenced input: naive CD8+ T cells sorted from blood. The sample's cell subset or site label is to be understood as: CD45RA+CCR7+. The chain uses TRBV7-9 and TRBJ1-1, and the D gene may be TRBD1, 5 bases matching. The receptor was isolated from a man aged 18 to 35 in good health. DNA sequence: TGTGCCAGCAGCTTACCGGCAGGGCCGAACACTGAAGCTTTCTTT. This yields the protein CASSLPAGPNTEAFF.